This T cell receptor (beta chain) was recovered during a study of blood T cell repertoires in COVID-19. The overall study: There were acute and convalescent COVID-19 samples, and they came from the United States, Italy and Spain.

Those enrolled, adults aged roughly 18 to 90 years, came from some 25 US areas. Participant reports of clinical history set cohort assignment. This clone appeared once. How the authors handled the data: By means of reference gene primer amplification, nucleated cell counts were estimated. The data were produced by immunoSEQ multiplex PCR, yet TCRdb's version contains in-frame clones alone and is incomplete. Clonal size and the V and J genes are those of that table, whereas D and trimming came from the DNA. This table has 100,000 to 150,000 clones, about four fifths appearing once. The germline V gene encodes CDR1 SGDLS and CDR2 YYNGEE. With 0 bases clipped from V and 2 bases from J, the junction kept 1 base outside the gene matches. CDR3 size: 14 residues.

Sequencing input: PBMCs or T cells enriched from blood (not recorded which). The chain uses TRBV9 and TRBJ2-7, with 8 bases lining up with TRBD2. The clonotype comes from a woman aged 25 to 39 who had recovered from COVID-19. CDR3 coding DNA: TGTGCCAGCAGCGTAGGTAGCGGGACCTACGAGCAGTACTTC. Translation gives CASSVGSGTYEQYF.